Below, 30 T cell receptor beta chains from the same sample are listed, as sequenced in a study of control samples from healthy donors and cancer patients. The assay was immunoSEQ multiplex PCR, and TCRdb's table has in-frame clones only and misses some. The sample includes about 140,000 clones, 80% to 95% of them seen just once. Sequencing input: blood. The receptors here all came from a man younger than 40 in good health.

The rearrangement links TRBV5-4 to TRBJ2-5, with D possibly matching TRBD1 (6 bases). Germline lookup yields CDR1 SGHNT and CDR2 YYREEE (reference sequence). Trimming pared 1 base from V and 4 bases from J, leaving 11 bases between. This CDR3 spans 14 amino acids. CDR3 in amino acids: CASSLNRVGETQYF. CDR3 bases: TGTGCCAGCAGCTTGAACAGGGTGGGAGAGACCCAGTACTTC. Full variable domain (missing parts from reference TRBV5-4 and TRBJ2-5): ETGVTQSPTHLIKTRGQQVTLRCSSQSGHNTVSWYQQALGQGPQFIFQYYREEENGRGNFPPRFSGLQFPNYSSELNVNALELDDSALYLCASSLNRVGETQYFGPGTRLLVL.

A single count supports this clone. This rearrangement joins TRBV11-3 to TRBJ2-1; possibly TRBD2 for D (5 bases). This CDR3 has 14 residues. In germline, CDR1 is SGHNT, CDR2 YENEEA. Trimming pared 3 bases from V and 0 bases from J, leaving 6 bases between. CDR3 DNA: TGTGCCAGCAGCTTGAGCGGCTCCTACAATGAGCAGTTCTTC. Residues: CASSLSGSYNEQFF.

This clone was counted a single time. The J gene is TRBJ1-3, the V gene TRBV5-6; no firm D call. V lost 0 bases and J lost 2, with 9 bases in between. This CDR3 has 15 residues. Looked up from germline, CDR1 is SGHDT and CDR2 is YYEEEE. CDR3 residues: CASSLVGSPGNTIYF. CDR3 in DNA: TGTGCCAGCAGCTTGGTGGGGAGCCCTGGAAACACCATATATTTT.

V usage is TRBV5-5 and J usage is TRBJ1-2; D not certain. Germline CDR1 is SGHKS and CDR2 is YYEKEE (reference sequence). This CDR3 spans 14 amino acids. Trimming left V 0 bases short and J 0 bases short, with 6 bases between. CDR3 in amino acids: CASSLDSSNYGYTF. CDR3 DNA sequence: TGTGCCAGCAGCTTGGACAGCTCTAACTATGGCTACACCTTC.

V usage is TRBV28 and J usage is TRBJ1-1; 7 bases line up with TRBD1. With 7 bases clipped from V and 1 base from J, the junction kept 15 bases outside the gene matches. This CDR3 is 17 amino acids long. Germline V gene lookup returns CDR1 MDHEN and CDR2 SYDVKM. The CDR3 spells CASTPTQKTGPNTEAFF. The CDR3 region has the DNA TGTGCCAGCACACCAACCCAGAAGACAGGGCCGAACACTGAAGCTTTCTTT.

J is TRBJ1-2 and V is TRBV28; 7 bases align to TRBD1. With V trimmed by 6 bases and J by 5 bases, 6 bases remained unmatched. The CDR3 is 13 residues long. The germline CDR1 and CDR2 sequences are MDHEN and SYDVKM. This CDR3 reads CASRPGQAYGYTF. CDR3 in DNA: TGTGCCAGCAGACCTGGACAGGCGTATGGCTACACCTTC.

This clone was counted a single time. The chain links TRBV11-3 to TRBJ1-1; 8 nucleotides align to TRBD1. Trimming took 0 bases from V and 4 from J; bases not matched to a gene: 10. Germline CDR1 is SGHNT and CDR2 is YENEEA. The CDR3 extends over 17 amino acids. The CDR3 here is CASSLDVDRALGTEAFF. The DNA for the CDR3 is TGTGCCAGCAGCTTAGATGTGGACAGGGCGCTTGGCACTGAAGCTTTCTTT.

The genes are TRBV24-1 and TRBJ1-2; D may be TRBD1 (5 bases). This CDR3 is built from 14 residues. Per the germline V gene, CDR1 is KGHDR and CDR2 is SFDVKD. V dropped 9 bases and J dropped 4 bases, with 17 bases sitting between them. CDR3 sequence: CATSSGTVGYGYTF. The CDR3 nucleotides read TGTGCCACCTCGTCGGGGACGGTCGGCTATGGCTACACCTTC.

The chain combines TRBV28 with TRBJ2-7; TRBD1 matches 10 bases. Germline V lookup: CDR1 MDHEN, CDR2 SYDVKM. Trimming removed 2 bases from V and 9 bases from J; junction bases left unmatched: 16. The CDR3 extends over 17 amino acids. The CDR3 DNA sequence: TGTGCCAGCAGTTTAGACAATTCCGGGACAGGGGCAAGGATGCAGTACTTC. Translating it yields CASSLDNSGTGARMQYF.

The chain has TRBV28 and TRBJ1-2, with TRBD1 as a possible D gene (5 bases). The CDR3 is 15 amino acids. Germline-derived CDR1 and CDR2 are MDHEN and SYDVKM. Deletions cut 5 bases from V and 5 bases from J, with 18 bases between. The CDR3: CASSSRKGILYGYTF. In DNA form, the CDR3 reads TGTGCCAGCAGTAGCCGGAAGGGGATACTTTATGGCTACACCTTC.

This chain connects TRBV3-1 (or the pseudogene TRBV3-2) to TRBJ1-1; D remains unclear. This CDR3 has 14 amino acids. Germline V gene data show CDR1 as LGHDT and CDR2 as YNNKEL (reference sequence). V lost 1 base and J lost 2, with 8 bases in between. CDR3 residues: CASSQVYSNTEAFF. The CDR3, as DNA: TGTGCCAGCAGCCAAGTATATAGTAACACTGAAGCTTTCTTT.

The V call is TRBV4-1, the J call TRBJ2-7; no definite D call. Trimming removed 4 bases from V and 2 bases from J, with 12 bases in between. This CDR3 contains 14 residues. Germline V gene lookup returns CDR1 MGHRA and CDR2 YSYEKL. The CDR3 here is CASSREHRPYEQYF. DNA of the CDR3: TGCGCCAGCAGCCGCGAGCACCGGCCCTACGAGCAGTACTTC.

The V and J genes are TRBV7-2 and TRBJ2-7, with TRBD2 matching 9 bases. V lost 5 bases to trimming and J lost 2 bases; unmatched junction nucleotides: 4. The CDR3 contains 14 residues. CDR1 SGHTA and CDR2 FQGNSA come from the germline V gene. The chain's CDR3 is CASSHSGSAYEQYF. CDR3 sequence (DNA): TGTGCCAGCAGCCATAGCGGGAGCGCCTACGAGCAGTACTTC.

This chain uses TRBV7-2 with TRBJ2-2; no clear D gene. The germline V gene encodes CDR1 SGHTA and CDR2 FQGNSA. The CDR3 runs 14 residues. Trimming shortened V by 1 base and J by 9 bases, and 12 bases separated the two germline ends. The CDR3 DNA is TGTGCCAGCAGCTTAGACGCAGTAGGGCGGGAGCTGTTTTTT. It encodes CASSLDAVGRELFF.

This clone was seen only once. This sequence joins TRBV25-1 and TRBJ2-2; D is undetermined. CDR3 length equals 16 residues. Germline V gene data show CDR1 as MGHDK and CDR2 as SYGVNS. The ends were cut back, 2 bases at V and 2 bases at J, with 12 bases in the middle. CDR3 sequence reads: CASSEGVKGNTGELFF. The CDR3 coding sequence is TGTGCCAGCAGTGAAGGGGTTAAGGGTAACACCGGGGAGCTGTTTTTT.

This chain connects TRBV19 to TRBJ2-3, with D perhaps TRBD1 (7 bases). CDR1 is LNHDA and CDR2 is SQIVND in the germline V gene (reference sequence). This CDR3 contains 15 residues. The V and J ends lost 5 bases and 3 bases respectively, with 15 bases between them. Written as DNA, the CDR3 is TGTGCCAGTAGTCCCGGGGGACAGCTTACAGATACGCAGTATTTT. The encoded protein is CASSPGGQLTDTQYF.

This clone is a singleton in its sample. The chain joins TRBV7-9 to TRBJ2-1, with D uncertain. V lost 4 bases and J lost 5, with 9 bases in between. The CDR3 covers 13 residues. Germline CDR1 SEHNR, CDR2 FQNEAQ (reference sequence). CDR3 region: CASSSGLDNEQFF. The CDR3 region has the DNA TGTGCCAGCAGCTCCGGTTTGGACAATGAGCAGTTCTTC.

DNA for the CDR3: TGTGCCAGCAGCCCCAGAGCTGGGTTACCCCTCCACTTT. Translation gives CASSPRAGLPLHF. The chain couples TRBV9 to TRBJ1-6; D gene ambiguous. The V gene lost 4 bases and the J gene lost 12 bases, with 14 bases spanning the gap. Germline V CDR1 and CDR2: SGDLS, YYNGEE. CDR3 length: 13 residues.

This chain connects TRBV7-9 to TRBJ1-3, with D uncertain. The germline V gene has CDR1 SEHNR and CDR2 FQNEAQ (reference sequence). The ends were cut back, 8 bases at V and 0 bases at J, with 11 bases in the middle. CDR3 length: 14 residues. This chain's CDR3 is CASVAGYSGNTIYF. Here the CDR3 DNA reads TGTGCCAGCGTCGCAGGCTACTCTGGAAACACCATATATTTT.

The V and J genes are TRBV5-1 and TRBJ2-2; tentatively, D is TRBD1 or TRBD2 (5 bases each). This CDR3 is built from 16 residues. The V gene lost 4 bases and the J gene lost 0 bases, with 13 bases spanning the gap. Germline lookup yields CDR1 SGHRS and CDR2 YFSETQ. The chain's CDR3 is CASSVSGTANTGELFF. For the CDR3, the DNA is TGCGCCAGCAGCGTATCCGGGACGGCGAACACCGGGGAGCTGTTTTTT.

In its sample, this clone is medium-sized. V and J are TRBV18 and TRBJ2-2; possibly TRBD2 for D (5 bases). V was trimmed by 2 bases and J by 5 bases, leaving 15 bases between them. The CDR3 has 16 amino acids. CDR1 KGHSH and CDR2 LQKENI come from the germline V gene. In DNA, the CDR3 is TGTGCCAGCTCACCATTACCACAAGGGAGAACCGGGGAGCTGTTTTTT. It yields the protein CASSPLPQGRTGELFF.

This sequence joins TRBV19 and TRBJ2-1, with a weak D call TRBD2 (5 bases). This CDR3 region has 15 residues. V was clipped by 1 base and J by 1 base, with 8 bases between them. Germline V gene sequence: CDR1 LNHDA, CDR2 SQIVND (reference sequence). CDR3 sequence: CASSIGGRSYNEQFF. The CDR3 coding sequence is TGTGCCAGTAGTATAGGTGGGAGATCCTACAATGAGCAGTTCTTC.

The chain uses TRBV27 and TRBJ2-2; D not certain. The CDR3 spans 13 residues. Germline assignment: CDR1 MNHEY and CDR2 SMNVEV (reference sequence). V lost 2 bases to trimming and J lost 4 bases, with 5 bases between them. The CDR3 region has the DNA TGTGCCAGCAGTTTAGTGCTCACCGGGGAGCTGTTTTTT. The encoded protein is CASSLVLTGELFF.

This rearrangement joins TRBV5-6 to TRBJ1-1, with D possibly matching TRBD1 (6 bases). CDR3 length: 14 amino acids. The germline V gene has CDR1 SGHDT and CDR2 YYEEEE. V lost 0 bases to trimming and J lost 4 bases, with 10 bases between them. Here the CDR3 reads CASSLGQGSTEAFF. The CDR3 nucleotides are TGTGCCAGCAGCTTGGGGCAGGGGTCCACTGAAGCTTTCTTT.

The J gene is TRBJ2-1, the V gene TRBV6-2 or TRBV6-3; 8 bases agree with TRBD2. Germline CDR1 reads MNHEY; CDR2 reads SVGEGT. This CDR3 spans 16 amino acids. V lost 2 bases to trimming and J lost 6 bases; unmatched junction nucleotides: 9. CDR3 nucleotides: TGTGCCAGCAGTTACGGTACTAGCGGCAGCATCAATGAGCAGTTCTTC. Encoded protein: CASSYGTSGSINEQFF.

This clone is a singleton in its sample. The rearrangement links TRBV20-1 to TRBJ2-1, with a weak D call TRBD2 (6 bases). CDR3 length equals 12 residues. Between the trimmed V and J ends, which lost 3 bases and 8 bases, there was a span of 11 bases. Germline CDR1 reads DFQATT; CDR2 reads SNEGSKA (reference sequence). CDR3 DNA sequence: TGCAGTGCTAGTAGCGGCCCGTATGAGCAGTTCTTC. Its protein is CSASSGPYEQFF.

V gene TRBV6-5 combines with J gene TRBJ1-1, with 7 bases fitting TRBD1. The CDR3 has 14 residues. V was clipped by 2 bases and J by 4 bases; unmatched bases: 4. The germline gives CDR1 MNHEY, CDR2 SVGAGI. CDR3: CASSYQGGSTEAFF. CDR3 in DNA: TGTGCCAGCAGTTACCAGGGGGGCAGCACTGAAGCTTTCTTT.

The rearrangement joins TRBV2 to TRBJ2-3, with TRBD2 identical over 7 bases. This CDR3 comprises 13 residues. Germline CDR1 reads SNHLY; CDR2 reads FYNNEI. J lost 2 bases, V lost 8 bases, and 4 bases had no gene match. The CDR3 sequence: CASRGLPTDTQYF. DNA of the CDR3: TGTGCCAGCCGGGGACTACCCACAGATACGCAGTATTTT.

The chain uses TRBV5-1 and TRBJ1-1; D gene uncertain. CDR1 and CDR2 from the germline V gene are SGHRS and YFSETQ. V was pared by 0 bases and J by 3 bases, with 12 bases between. This CDR3 is 15 amino acids long. The CDR3 here is CASSLEGLWDTEAFF. The CDR3 DNA reads as TGCGCCAGCAGCTTGGAGGGCCTGTGGGACACTGAAGCTTTCTTT.

The gene calls are TRBV3-1 (or the pseudogene TRBV3-2) and TRBJ2-2, with 7 positions matching TRBD2. CDR3 length equals 15 residues. J gave up 6 bases and V 1 base, and 5 bases lay outside the gene matches. Germline V gene data show CDR1 as LGHDT and CDR2 as YNNKEL (reference sequence). CDR3 nucleotide sequence: TGTGCCAGCAGCCAAGGGACTAGTTGGCCCGGGGAGCTGTTTTTT. Encoded protein: CASSQGTSWPGELFF.